This entry features one T cell receptor beta chain sequence. Patients from Seattle were sampled longitudinally, starting during active infection. This specimen belongs to a study of blood T cell repertoires in COVID-19. Background on the study: Samples of COVID-19 (acute and convalescent) were obtained from the United States, Italy and Spain. T cells, B-cell-depleted T cells, or PBMCs supplied cDNA or gDNA.

Trimming took 3 bases from V and 4 from J; bases not matched to a gene: 6. Germline CDR1 reads SEHNR; CDR2 reads FQNEAQ (reference sequence). There are 15 residues in the CDR3. In the original analysis: Nucleated cell counts were estimated from reference gene primer amplification. Here immunoSEQ multiplex PCR was the method, and the copy in TCRdb shows in-frame clones only, minus some. Clone size and the V and J calls come from that table; the DNA yielded D and trimming. The data show a few hundred thousand clones, with approximately 90% seen just once and 6% to 7% held by the top ten. The chain employs TRBV7-9 and TRBJ1-1; 9 positions agree with TRBD1. This clonotype was sampled from a woman in her twenties or thirties with COVID-19, enrolled during active disease. The sequenced sample was peripheral blood. Here the CDR3 reads CASSFHRGPFTEAFF. The DNA of the CDR3 is TGTGCCAGCAGCTTTCACAGGGGGCCATTCACTGAAGCTTTCTTT.